The 26 T cell receptor beta chains below come from one sample, sequenced in a study of response to subunit inactivated influenza vaccine. TCRdb reprocessed the RT-PCR reads with MiXCR, giving one entry per CDR3 protein. The sample carries 650,000 to 800,000 distinct CDR3 sequences, around 13% recorded once. The sample here was PBMCs from blood, taken 14 days before vaccination. The receptors here all came from a man aged 50 or older who received an inactivated influenza vaccine.

This clonotype has only a few counts. The gene calls are TRBV10-3 and TRBJ2-6; TRBD2 matches 14 bases. V gave up 8 bases and J gave up 0 bases; unmatched junction bases: 3. Germline assignment: CDR1 ENHRY and CDR2 SYGVKD. The length of the CDR3 is 17 residues. CDR3 DNA sequence: TGTGCCATCGCGGGACTAGCGGGGGCCTCTGGGGCCAACGTCCTGACTTTC. Encoded protein: CAIAGLAGASGANVLTF.

The rearrangement joins TRBV20-1 to TRBJ2-1; 10 bases map to TRBD2. The CDR3 consists of 15 residues. V lost 2 bases and J lost 8; bases outside the gene matches: 9. Looked up from germline, CDR1 is DFQATT and CDR2 is SNEGSKA (reference sequence). The CDR3 sequence is CSARKLAGPGDEQFF. Here the CDR3 DNA reads TGCAGTGCTAGAAAACTAGCGGGACCGGGAGATGAGCAGTTCTTC.

Only a few counts were recorded for this clonotype. The chain uses TRBV27 and TRBJ2-5; tentative D call: TRBD1 (7 bases). V lost 6 bases to trimming and J lost 7 bases, with 18 bases between them. The length of the CDR3 is 14 residues. Germline V gene lookup returns CDR1 MNHEY and CDR2 SMNVEV (reference sequence). The CDR3 DNA sequence: TGTGCCAGCAGCCCAACAGGGGTGGGAGGGACCCAGTACTTC. Amino acids: CASSPTGVGGTQYF.

Only a few counts were recorded for this clonotype. The chain recombines TRBV5-6 with TRBJ1-1, with TRBD1 matching 12 bases. Per the germline V gene, CDR1 is SGHDT and CDR2 is YYEEEE. V dropped 4 bases and J dropped 8; count of bases not matched to a gene: 9. The CDR3 is 15 residues long. The CDR3 here is CASSAGQGARLEAFF. In DNA, the CDR3 is TGTGCCAGCAGCGCGGGACAGGGGGCGCGTCTCGAAGCTTTCTTT.

This clonotype showed up many times. The CDR3 is CASTRQGDYGYTF. The CDR3 coding sequence is TGTGCCAGCACTAGACAGGGCGACTATGGCTACACCTTC. V and J are TRBV2 and TRBJ1-2, with TRBD1 identical over 7 bases. The CDR3 is made up of 13 amino acids. From germline, CDR1 is SNHLY and CDR2 FYNNEI. V was pared by 7 bases and J by 3 bases, with 5 bases of the junction left unmatched.

This clonotype came up a few times. V gene TRBV2 combines with J gene TRBJ1-1; the D gene is possibly TRBD1 (5 bases). The CDR3 is made up of 12 amino acids. V lost 6 bases and J 10 bases, leaving 15 bases between the germline ends. CDR1 SNHLY and CDR2 FYNNEI come from the germline V gene. CDR3 protein: CASRVTGGGAFF. The CDR3 nucleotides read TGTGCCAGCAGGGTCACGGGGGGGGGAGCTTTCTTT. The whole variable domain, filled in from reference TRBV2 and TRBJ1-1, reads EPEVTQTPSHQVTQMGQEVILRCVPISNHLYFYWYRQILGQKVEFLVSFYNNEISEKSEIFDDQFSVERPDGSNFTLKIRSTKLEDSAMYFCASRVTGGGAFFGQGTRLTVV.

This rearrangement joins TRBV20-1 to TRBJ2-5, with 9 bases fitting TRBD2. J was trimmed by 5 bases and V by 6 bases; bases with no gene match: 13. The CDR3 runs to 15 residues. Germline lookup yields CDR1 DFQATT and CDR2 SNEGSKA (reference sequence). The CDR3 loop reads CSAPPGGGAEETQYF. The CDR3 DNA reads as TGCAGTGCCCCCCCGGGCGGGGGGGCCGAGGAGACCCAGTACTTC.

J is TRBJ1-1 and V is TRBV5-1; D not resolved. Germline CDR1 and CDR2: SGHRS and YFSETQ. This CDR3 region has 14 residues. Trimming stripped 4 bases from V and 4 bases from J, with 14 bases between. The CDR3 loop reads CASSVGTPVTEAFF. In DNA, the CDR3 is TGCGCCAGCAGCGTAGGAACCCCAGTCACTGAAGCTTTCTTT.

J is TRBJ2-1 and V is TRBV12-3 or TRBV12-4; a possible D gene is TRBD2 (6 bases). With 3 bases removed from V and 6 bases from J, the gap between germline ends came to 15 bases. The CDR3 is 15 residues long. The DNA of the CDR3 is TGTGCCAGCAGTTTTGGACGGGAGTTAGCCAATGAGCAGTTCTTC. Its protein product is CASSFGRELANEQFF.

The chain joins TRBV12-3 or TRBV12-4 to TRBJ1-5; D is possibly TRBD1 (5 bases). The CDR3 covers 15 residues. The V and J ends lost 5 bases and 4 bases respectively, with 15 bases between them. The CDR3 loop is CASSPGRGGNQPQHF. The CDR3 nucleotides read TGTGCCAGCAGTCCCGGACGGGGCGGTAATCAGCCCCAGCATTTT.

CDR3: CASSQGAGQGPYQPQHF. The CDR3 DNA follows: TGCGCCAGCAGCCAAGGGGCTGGGCAGGGACCTTACCAGCCCCAGCATTTT. The chain uses TRBV4-1 and TRBJ1-5, with D perhaps matching TRBD1 (5 bases). Trimming stripped 1 base from V and 7 bases from J, with 20 bases between. The CDR3 has 17 residues. Germline lookup yields CDR1 MGHRA and CDR2 YSYEKL.

The rearrangement links TRBV20-1 to TRBJ2-7, with D tentatively TRBD1 (5 bases). This CDR3 region has 12 residues. Per germline, CDR1 DFQATT and CDR2 SNEGSKA (reference sequence). Between the trimmed V and J ends, which lost 3 bases and 2 bases, there was a span of 8 bases. This chain's CDR3 is CSASRAAYEQYF. The CDR3 DNA follows: TGCAGTGCTAGCAGGGCAGCCTACGAGCAGTACTTC.

The chain combines TRBV9 with TRBJ2-7; 8 bases line up with TRBD1. The length of the CDR3 is 16 residues. The germline V gene encodes CDR1 SGDLS and CDR2 YYNGEE. Trimming at V came to 3 bases and at J to 1 base, leaving 9 bases not matched to a gene. CDR3 residues: CASSAYARGQSYEQYF. The CDR3, as DNA: TGTGCCAGCAGCGCTTATGCCAGGGGGCAGTCCTACGAGCAGTACTTC.

The chain uses TRBV28 and TRBJ2-7; TRBD2 might be the D (6 bases). Trimming took 6 bases from V and 5 from J, leaving 11 bases between them. Germline CDR1 is MDHEN and CDR2 is SYDVKM. There are 12 residues in the CDR3. CDR3 sequence: CASSRDFNEQYF. CDR3 nucleotides: TGTGCCAGCAGCCGGGACTTCAACGAGCAGTACTTC.

This clonotype turned up a few times. The V and J genes are TRBV29-1 and TRBJ2-5, with TRBD2 as a possible D gene (6 bases). Trimming left V 7 bases short and J 7 bases short, with 16 bases between. Germline CDR1 and CDR2: SQVTM and ANQGSEA. The CDR3 is 12 residues long. The CDR3 sequence is CSGAEGGMTQYF. DNA for the CDR3: TGCAGCGGGGCGGAGGGCGGTATGACCCAGTACTTC.

The chain uses TRBV7-2 and TRBJ1-4; the D gene is possibly TRBD1 (5 bases). V was clipped by 5 bases and J by 5 bases, with 12 bases between them. This CDR3 has 14 amino acids. Germline V gene sequence: CDR1 SGHTA, CDR2 FQGNSA. The CDR3 loop reads CASSPGPGNEKLFF. CDR3 in DNA: TGTGCCAGCAGCCCAGGGCCGGGGAATGAAAAACTGTTTTTT.

This clonotype was observed a few times. The V and J genes are TRBV25-1 and TRBJ2-1; D ambiguous. V was pared by 4 bases and J by 10 bases, with 5 bases between. The CDR3 totals 10 residues. Germline CDR1 reads MGHDK; CDR2 reads SYGVNS. The CDR3 DNA reads TGTGCCAGCAGTGGACGGGAGCAGTTCTTC. Amino acids: CASSGREQFF.

This clonotype was counted between two and nine times. V usage is TRBV27 and J usage is TRBJ2-7; 10 bases map to TRBD2. Germline CDR1 is MNHEY and CDR2 is SMNVEV (reference sequence). The J segment lost 6 bases and the V segment lost 4 bases, leaving 15 bases of the junction unmatched. The CDR3 covers 17 residues. CDR3 sequence (DNA): TGTGCCAGCAGTTGGGGGCAGCCGGGACTAGCGACTTCCGAGCAGTACTTC. Its translation: CASSWGQPGLATSEQYF.

This clonotype was counted only a few times. The genes are TRBV18 and TRBJ1-4; D is undetermined. Germline V lookup: CDR1 KGHSH, CDR2 LQKENI. This CDR3 has 11 residues. V dropped 6 bases and J dropped 4 bases, with 3 bases sitting between them. CDR3 sequence reads: CASSGNEKLFF. CDR3 coding DNA: TGTGCCAGCTCGGGTAATGAAAAACTGTTTTTT. The variable domain in full, with the rest retrieved from reference TRBV18 and TRBJ1-4, is NAGVMQNPRHLVRRRGQEARLRCSPMKGHSHVYWYRQLPEEGLKFMVYLQKENIIDESGMPKERFSAEFPKEGPSILRIQQVVRGDSAAYFCASSGNEKLFFGSGTQLSVL.

This clonotype was seen a single time. The chain uses TRBV7-2 and TRBJ2-3; 9 bases are a match to TRBD2. Per the germline V gene, CDR1 is SGHTA and CDR2 is FQGNSA. Unmatched junction bases numbered 9, after V lost 1 base and J lost 1 base. CDR3 length: 18 residues. The CDR3 sequence is CASSLGSTAGGRTDTQYF. The CDR3 DNA reads TGTGCCAGCAGCTTAGGCTCTACAGCGGGAGGCCGCACAGATACGCAGTATTTT.

This clonotype was seen more than once but under ten times. The rearrangement links TRBV4-2 to TRBJ1-5, with D perhaps matching TRBD1 (6 bases). The CDR3 extends over 16 amino acids. The V gene's germline CDR1 is LGHNA and CDR2 YNFKEQ. V lost 0 bases to trimming and J lost 4 bases, with 13 bases between them. CDR3 DNA sequence: TGTGCCAGCAGCCAAGACCCAGGGACACCAAATCAGCCCCAGCATTTT. Translation: CASSQDPGTPNQPQHF.

This clonotype was detected a few times. The J gene is TRBJ1-3, the V gene TRBV5-1; possible D gene TRBD1, 5 bases. Per the germline V gene, CDR1 is SGHRS and CDR2 is YFSETQ. The CDR3 runs to 18 residues. V was clipped by 0 bases and J by 0 bases, with 16 bases between them. CDR3 coding DNA: TGCGCCAGCAGCTTGGAGGGGCGAGGGGCCCACTCTGGAAACACCATATATTTT. Amino acids: CASSLEGRGAHSGNTIYF.

The chain uses TRBV5-1 and TRBJ2-7, with 9 nucleotides matching TRBD1. CDR3 length: 14 amino acids. CDR1 and CDR2 from the germline V gene are SGHRS and YFSETQ. Germline trimming cut 4 bases from V and 3 bases from J; bases unmatched to any gene: 5. CDR3 coding DNA: TGCGCCAGCAGCACGGACAGGGGCCACTACGAGCAGTACTTC. As protein: CASSTDRGHYEQYF.

This clonotype was observed a few times. The rearrangement links TRBV5-5 to TRBJ2-7, with TRBD1 matching over 9 bases. This CDR3 region has 14 residues. J gave up 9 bases and V 3 bases, and 10 bases lay outside the gene matches. The germline gives CDR1 SGHKS, CDR2 YYEKEE (reference sequence). Here the CDR3 reads CASSWPGQGDGQYF. The CDR3, as DNA: TGTGCCAGCAGCTGGCCGGGACAGGGAGACGGGCAGTACTTC.

This clonotype has a handful of counts. The genes are TRBV20-1 and TRBJ2-1; the match to TRBD2 covers 10 bases. Germline V lookup: CDR1 DFQATT, CDR2 SNEGSKA (reference sequence). Germline trimming cut 6 bases from V and 6 bases from J; bases unmatched to any gene: 17. The CDR3 covers 17 residues. Here the CDR3 DNA reads TGCAGTGCCGGGTCCGTCGGGGCTAGCGGGAGTGTCAATGAGCAGTTCTTC. Residues: CSAGSVGASGSVNEQFF.

This clonotype has more than one count but fewer than ten. The chain couples TRBV2 to TRBJ1-1; D may be TRBD1 (6 bases). The germline gives CDR1 SNHLY, CDR2 FYNNEI. V was pared by 4 bases and J by 1 base, with 10 bases between. The CDR3 is 14 amino acids. Written as DNA, the CDR3 is TGTGCCAGCAGTGTCCGGGACACGAACACTGAAGCTTTCTTT. The encoded protein is CASSVRDTNTEAFF.